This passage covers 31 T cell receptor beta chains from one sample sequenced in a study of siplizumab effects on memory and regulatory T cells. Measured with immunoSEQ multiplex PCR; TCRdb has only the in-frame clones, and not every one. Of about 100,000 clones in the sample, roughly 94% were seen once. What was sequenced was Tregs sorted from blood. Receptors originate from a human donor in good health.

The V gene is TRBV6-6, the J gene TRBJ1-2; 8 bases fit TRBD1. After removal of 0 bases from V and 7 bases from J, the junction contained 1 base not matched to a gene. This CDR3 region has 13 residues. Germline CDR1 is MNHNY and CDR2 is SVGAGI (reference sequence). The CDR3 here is CASSYSRGLGYTF. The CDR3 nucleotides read TGTGCCAGCAGTTACTCCAGGGGGCTTGGCTACACCTTC.

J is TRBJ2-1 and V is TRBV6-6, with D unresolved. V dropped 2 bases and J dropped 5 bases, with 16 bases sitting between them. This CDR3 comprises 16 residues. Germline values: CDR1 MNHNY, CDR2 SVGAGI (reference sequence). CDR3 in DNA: TGTGCCAGCAGTTACAGGACCTATACCTTAAACAATGAGCAGTTCTTC. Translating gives CASSYRTYTLNNEQFF.

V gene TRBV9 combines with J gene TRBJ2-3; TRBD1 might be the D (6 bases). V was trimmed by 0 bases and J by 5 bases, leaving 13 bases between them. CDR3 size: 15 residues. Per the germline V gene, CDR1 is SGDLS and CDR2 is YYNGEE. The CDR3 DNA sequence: TGTGCCAGCAGCGTAGTTGGACAGAGACGAGATACGCAGTATTTT. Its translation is CASSVVGQRRDTQYF.

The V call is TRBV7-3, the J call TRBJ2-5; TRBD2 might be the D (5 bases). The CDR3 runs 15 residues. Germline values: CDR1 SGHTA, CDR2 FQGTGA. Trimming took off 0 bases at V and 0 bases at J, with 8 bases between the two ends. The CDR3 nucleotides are TGTGCCAGCAGCTTAACCGGACTTAACCAAGAGACCCAGTACTTC. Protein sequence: CASSLTGLNQETQYF.

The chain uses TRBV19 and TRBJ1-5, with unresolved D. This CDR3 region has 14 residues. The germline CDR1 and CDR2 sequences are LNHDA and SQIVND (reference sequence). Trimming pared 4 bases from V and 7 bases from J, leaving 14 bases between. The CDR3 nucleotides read TGTGCCAGTAGTAACAAGGATCCGCGGCAGCCCCAGCATTTT. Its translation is CASSNKDPRQPQHF.

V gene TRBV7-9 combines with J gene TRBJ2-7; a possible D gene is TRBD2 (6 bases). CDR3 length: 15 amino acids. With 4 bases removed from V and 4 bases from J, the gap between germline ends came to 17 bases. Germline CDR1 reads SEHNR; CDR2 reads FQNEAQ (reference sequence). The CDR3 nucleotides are TGTGCCAGCAGCTCTAAGACAGCCGCGGGATACGAGCAGTACTTC. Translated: CASSSKTAAGYEQYF.

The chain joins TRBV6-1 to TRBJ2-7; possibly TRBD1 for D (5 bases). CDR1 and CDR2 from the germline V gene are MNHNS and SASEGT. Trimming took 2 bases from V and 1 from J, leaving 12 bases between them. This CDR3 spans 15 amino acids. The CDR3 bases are TGTGCCAGCAGTGAACGCCAGGGATGGTCCTACGAGCAGTACTTC. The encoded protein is CASSERQGWSYEQYF.

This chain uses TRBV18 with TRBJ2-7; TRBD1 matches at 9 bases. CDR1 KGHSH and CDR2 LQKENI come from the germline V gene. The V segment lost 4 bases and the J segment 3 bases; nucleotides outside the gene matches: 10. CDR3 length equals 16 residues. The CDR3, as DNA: TGTGCCAGCTCACTCCTGCCGACAGGGGGGAACTACGAGCAGTACTTC. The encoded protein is CASSLLPTGGNYEQYF.

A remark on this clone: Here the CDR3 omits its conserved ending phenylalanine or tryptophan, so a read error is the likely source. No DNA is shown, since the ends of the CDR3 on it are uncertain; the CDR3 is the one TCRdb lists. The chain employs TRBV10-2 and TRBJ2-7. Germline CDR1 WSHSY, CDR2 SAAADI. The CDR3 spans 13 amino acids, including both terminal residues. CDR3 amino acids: CASSESIVRGIVL.

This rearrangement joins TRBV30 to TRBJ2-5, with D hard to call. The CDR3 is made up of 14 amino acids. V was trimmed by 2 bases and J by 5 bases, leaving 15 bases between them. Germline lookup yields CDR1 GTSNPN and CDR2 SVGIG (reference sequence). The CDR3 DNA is TGTGCCTGGAGTAGGGCAGATACTTGGGAGACCCAGTACTTC. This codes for CAWSRADTWETQYF.

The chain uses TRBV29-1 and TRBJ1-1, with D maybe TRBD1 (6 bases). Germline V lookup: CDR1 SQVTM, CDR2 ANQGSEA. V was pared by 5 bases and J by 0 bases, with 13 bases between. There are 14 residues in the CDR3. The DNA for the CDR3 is TGCAGCGTTTCTGCGGGACACCTGAACACTGAAGCTTTCTTT. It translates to CSVSAGHLNTEAFF.

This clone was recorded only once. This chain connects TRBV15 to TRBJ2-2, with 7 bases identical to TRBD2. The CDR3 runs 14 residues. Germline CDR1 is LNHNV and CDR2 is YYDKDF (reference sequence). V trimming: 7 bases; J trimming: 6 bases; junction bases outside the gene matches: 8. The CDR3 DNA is TGTGCCACCAAACTAGCGAGGGTCCCCGGGGAGCTGTTTTTT. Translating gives CATKLARVPGELFF. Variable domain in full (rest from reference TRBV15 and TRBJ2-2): DAMVIQNPRYQVTQFGKPVTLSCSQTLNHNVMYWYQQKSSQAPKLLFHYYDKDFNNEADTPDNFQSRRPNTSFCFLDIRSPGLGDTAMYLCATKLARVPGELFFGEGSRLTVL.

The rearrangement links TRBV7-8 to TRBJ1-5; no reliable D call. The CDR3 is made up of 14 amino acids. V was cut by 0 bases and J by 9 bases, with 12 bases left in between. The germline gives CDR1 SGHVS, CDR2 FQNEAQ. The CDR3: CASSLAGGVRPQHF. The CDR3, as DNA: TGTGCCAGCAGCTTAGCGGGCGGGGTAAGGCCCCAGCATTTT.

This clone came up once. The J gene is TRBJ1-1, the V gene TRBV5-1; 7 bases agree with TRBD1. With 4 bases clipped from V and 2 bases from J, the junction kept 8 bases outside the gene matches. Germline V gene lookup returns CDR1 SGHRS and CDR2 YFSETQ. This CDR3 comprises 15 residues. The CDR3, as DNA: TGCGCCAGCAGCCTCCAGGGGACAGCTAACACTGAAGCTTTCTTT. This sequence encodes CASSLQGTANTEAFF. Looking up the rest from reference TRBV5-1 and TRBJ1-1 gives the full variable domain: KAGVTQTPRYLIKTRGQQVTLSCSPISGHRSVSWYQQTPGQGLQFLFEYFSETQRNKGNFPGRFSGRQFSNSRSEMNVSTLELGDSALYLCASSLQGTANTEAFFGQGTRLTVV.

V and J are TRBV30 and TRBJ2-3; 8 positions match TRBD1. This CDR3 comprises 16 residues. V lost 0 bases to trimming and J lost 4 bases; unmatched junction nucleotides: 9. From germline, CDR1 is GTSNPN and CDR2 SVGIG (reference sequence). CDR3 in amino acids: CAWSVPRTGTPDTQYF. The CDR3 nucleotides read TGTGCCTGGAGTGTGCCCCGGACAGGGACCCCAGATACGCAGTATTTT.

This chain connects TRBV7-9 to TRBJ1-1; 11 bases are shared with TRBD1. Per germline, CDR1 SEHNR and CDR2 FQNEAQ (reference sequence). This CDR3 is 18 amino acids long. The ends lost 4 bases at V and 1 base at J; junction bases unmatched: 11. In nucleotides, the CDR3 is TGTGCCAGCAGCTATGGGACAGGGGGGGCATTTCCGAACACTGAAGCTTTCTTT. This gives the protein CASSYGTGGAFPNTEAFF.

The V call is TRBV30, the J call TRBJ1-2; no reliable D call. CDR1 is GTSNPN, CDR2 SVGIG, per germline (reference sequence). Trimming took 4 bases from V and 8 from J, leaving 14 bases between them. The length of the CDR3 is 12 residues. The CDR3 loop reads CAWTDISYGYTF. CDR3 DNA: TGTGCCTGGACCGACATTAGCTACGGCTACACCTTC. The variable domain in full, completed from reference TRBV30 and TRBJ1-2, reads SQTIHQWPATLVQPVGSPLSLECTVEGTSNPNLYWYRQAAGRGLQLLFYSVGIGQISSEVPQNLSASRPQDRQFILSSKKLLLSDSGFYLCAWTDISYGYTFGSGTRLTVV.

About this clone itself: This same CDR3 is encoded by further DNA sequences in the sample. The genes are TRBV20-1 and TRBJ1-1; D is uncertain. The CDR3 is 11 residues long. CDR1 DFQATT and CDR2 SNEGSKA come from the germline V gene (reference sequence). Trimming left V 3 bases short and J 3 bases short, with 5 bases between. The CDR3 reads CSASGDTEAFF. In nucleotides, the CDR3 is TGCAGTGCTAGCGGGGACACTGAAGCTTTCTTT.

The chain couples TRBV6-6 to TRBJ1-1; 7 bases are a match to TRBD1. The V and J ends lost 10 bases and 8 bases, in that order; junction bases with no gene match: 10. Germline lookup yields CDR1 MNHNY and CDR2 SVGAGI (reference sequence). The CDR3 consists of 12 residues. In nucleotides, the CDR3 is TGTGCCACAGGGGGAGGGGTGTCGGAAGCTTTCTTT. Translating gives CATGGGVSEAFF.

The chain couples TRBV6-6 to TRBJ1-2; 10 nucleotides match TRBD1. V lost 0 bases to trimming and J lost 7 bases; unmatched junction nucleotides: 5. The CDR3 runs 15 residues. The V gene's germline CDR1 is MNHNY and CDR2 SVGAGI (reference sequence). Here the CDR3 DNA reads TGTGCCAGCAGTTACTCGGGACAGGGGTTTGGTGGCTACACCTTC. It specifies CASSYSGQGFGGYTF.

In DNA form, the CDR3 reads TGTGCCAGCAGTTACCTTACGAGCTACGAGCAGTACTTC. Its translation is CASSYLTSYEQYF. The chain carries TRBV6-5 and TRBJ2-7; D is unclear. Trimming removed 2 bases at V and 3 bases at J, with 8 bases between. Germline V gene sequence: CDR1 MNHEY, CDR2 SVGAGI. The CDR3 has 13 amino acids.

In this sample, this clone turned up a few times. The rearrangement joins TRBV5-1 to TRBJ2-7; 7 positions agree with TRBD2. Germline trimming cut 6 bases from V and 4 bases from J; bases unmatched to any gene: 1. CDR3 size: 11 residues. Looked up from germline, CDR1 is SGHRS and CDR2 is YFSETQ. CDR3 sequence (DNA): TGCGCCAGCAATAGCGGGTACGAGCAGTACTTC. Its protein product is CASNSGYEQYF.

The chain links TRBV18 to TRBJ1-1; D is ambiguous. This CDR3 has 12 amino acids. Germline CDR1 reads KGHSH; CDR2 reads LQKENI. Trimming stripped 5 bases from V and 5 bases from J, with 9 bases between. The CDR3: CASSGGVTEAFF. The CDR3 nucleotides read TGTGCCAGCTCAGGCGGGGTAACTGAAGCTTTCTTT.

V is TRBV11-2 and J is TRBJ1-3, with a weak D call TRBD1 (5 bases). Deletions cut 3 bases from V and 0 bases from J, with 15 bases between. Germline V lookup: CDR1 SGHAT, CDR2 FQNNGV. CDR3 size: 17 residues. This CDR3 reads CASSFGTTVFSGNTIYF. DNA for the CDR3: TGTGCCAGCAGCTTTGGGACCACGGTGTTCTCTGGAAACACCATATATTTT.

In DNA, the CDR3 is TGTGCCAGCTCACCCGAGGCGATGAACACTGAAGCTTTCTTT. It yields the protein CASSPEAMNTEAFF. J is TRBJ1-1 and V is TRBV18; the D is unclear. The CDR3 totals 14 residues. CDR1 is KGHSH and CDR2 is LQKENI in the germline V gene. The V end was cut by 3 bases, the J end by 0 bases, with 8 bases between.

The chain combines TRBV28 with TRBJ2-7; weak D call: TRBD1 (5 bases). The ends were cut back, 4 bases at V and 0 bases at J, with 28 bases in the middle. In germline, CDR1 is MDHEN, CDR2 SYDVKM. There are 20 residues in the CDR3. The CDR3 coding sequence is TGTGCCAGCAGTTCCCCGCGAGGCTTCGACAGACCGAGTAGCTCCTACGAGCAGTACTTC. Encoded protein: CASSSPRGFDRPSSSYEQYF.

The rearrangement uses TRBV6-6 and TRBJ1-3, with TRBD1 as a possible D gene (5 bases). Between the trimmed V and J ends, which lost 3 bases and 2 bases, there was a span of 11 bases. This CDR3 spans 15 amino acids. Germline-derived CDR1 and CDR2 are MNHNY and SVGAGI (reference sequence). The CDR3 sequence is CASSYHPGPGNTIYF. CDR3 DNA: TGTGCCAGCAGTTATCACCCAGGGCCTGGAAACACCATATATTTT.

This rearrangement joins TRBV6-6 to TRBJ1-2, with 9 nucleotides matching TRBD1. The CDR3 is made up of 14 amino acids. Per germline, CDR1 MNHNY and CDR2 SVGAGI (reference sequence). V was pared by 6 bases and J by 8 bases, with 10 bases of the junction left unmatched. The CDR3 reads CASRSGQGWPGYTF. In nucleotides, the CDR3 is TGTGCCAGCAGATCGGGACAGGGCTGGCCAGGCTACACCTTC.

CDR3 region: CASRLDGANYEQYF. The CDR3 DNA sequence: TGTGCCAGCCGACTTGATGGGGCGAACTACGAGCAGTACTTC. The genes are TRBV7-9 and TRBJ2-5; possibly TRBD1 for D (5 bases). With the DNA end fitting TRBJ2-7 better, the J assignment may be wrong. The CDR3 length is 14 residues. Germline-derived CDR1 and CDR2 are SEHNR and FQNEAQ (reference sequence).

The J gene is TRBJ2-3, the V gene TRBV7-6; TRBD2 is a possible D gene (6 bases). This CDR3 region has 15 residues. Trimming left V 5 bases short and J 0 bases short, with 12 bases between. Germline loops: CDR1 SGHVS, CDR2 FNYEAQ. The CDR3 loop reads CASSPAGTSTDTQYF. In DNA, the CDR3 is TGTGCCAGCAGCCCGGCAGGGACTAGCACAGATACGCAGTATTTT.

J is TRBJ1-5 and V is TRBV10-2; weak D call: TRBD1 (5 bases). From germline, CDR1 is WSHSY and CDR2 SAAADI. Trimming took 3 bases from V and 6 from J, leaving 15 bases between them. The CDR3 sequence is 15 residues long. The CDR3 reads CASSDLRGASQPQHF. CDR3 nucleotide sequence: TGCGCCAGCAGTGATCTGAGGGGCGCGAGTCAGCCCCAGCATTTT.